The clone carrying this T cell receptor beta chain was counted only a few times. The data derive from a study of early T cells in non-severe SARS-CoV-2 infection. At the level of the study: The input, bulk RNA from unsorted whole blood, was sequenced, and chains were unpaired.

Germline assignment: CDR1 SEHNR and CDR2 FQNEAQ (reference sequence). V was shortened by 5 bases and J by 10 bases, with 18 bases between the two germline ends. This CDR3 region has 14 residues. Individual cDNA molecules received unique molecular identifiers. TCRdb fed the 5' RACE reads into MiXCR, producing one record per CDR3 protein. The sample holds about 64,000 distinct CDR3 sequences, over 10% seen once. This sequence was found in an adult who was a healthcare worker with PCR-confirmed SARS-CoV-2 infection or an uninfected control (not recorded which). The chain has TRBV7-9 and TRBJ2-1; D is unclear. Sequences were obtained from whole blood. The CDR3 is CASSPSTGMGEQFF. The CDR3 bases are TGTGCCAGCAGCCCGTCGACGGGTATGGGGGAGCAGTTCTTC.